The entry that follows covers one T cell receptor beta chain sequence. Its matching antigen is unknown. The study ran its PCR with 60 Vbeta and 13 Jbeta primers. Profiling relied on immunoSEQ multiplex PCR, and the TCRdb table lists in-frame clones only, not all of them. The sample records 80,000 to 100,000 clones, over 70% being singletons. CDR3 length: 15 amino acids. The V and J ends lost 0 bases and 7 bases respectively, with 13 bases between them. Looked up from germline, CDR1 is GTSNPN and CDR2 is SVGIG (reference sequence). This entry comes from a study of cytomegalovirus exposure and HLA in healthy donors. Looking at the study overall: One earlier analysis, a look at 180 million or so T cells, found some 120 million unique TCR beta sequences.

The study's findings and limits: In a later analysis, TCR beta V- and J-gene trimming showed a link to a missense DCLRE1C variant. Being indistinguishable, some V segments were excluded, TRBV6-2 and TRBV6-3 among them.

Donors in the study were healthy people who gave bone marrow. J is TRBJ1-6 and V is TRBV30; possible D gene TRBD1, 5 bases. The source material was PBMCs. This clonotype was obtained from a man aged 45-60 years in good health and CMV-seropositive. CDR3 amino acids: CAWSVHGGGNSPLHF. The DNA for the CDR3 is TGTGCCTGGAGTGTACACGGGGGTGGGAATTCACCCCTCCACTTT.